This is a list of T cell receptor beta chains from one sample in a study of T cells in Graves' hyperthyroidism and ophthalmopathy. A single record per CDR3 protein comes from TCRdb applying MiXCR to the multiplex PCR reads. Here the sample spans about 500,000 distinct CDR3 sequences, 46% being singletons. The specimen was peripheral blood or thyroid tissue (not recorded which). The receptor set was obtained from an adult woman with Graves' disease, either hyperthyroidism or ophthalmopathy (not recorded which). The CDR3 runs from the conserved cysteine through the conserved F or W. Each record gives: D gene, V gene, J gene, clone size, CDR3 DNA, CDR3 protein. D genes are given only for firm matches. The listing skips clone size in some rows; elsewhere it reads once, few, many or a size class.

TRBD1,TRBV15,TRBJ2-5,.,TGTGCCACCAGCAGAGAAGATAGGGGGCCCCAGTACTTC,CATSREDRGPQYF
TRBD2,TRBV29-1,TRBJ2-5,.,TGCAGCCTTGGGACTAGCGGACAAGAGACCCAGTACTTC,CSLGTSGQETQYF
TRBD2,TRBV10-3,TRBJ2-7,.,TGTGCCAGCAGCGGGGGGACGGTAGCGGGGGCCTACGAGCAGTACTTC,CASSGGTVAGAYEQYF
.,TRBV15,TRBJ1-6,few,TGTGCCACCAGCAGACCAAAGGAGGGCTCACCCCTCCACTTT,CATSRPKEGSPLHF
TRBD1,TRBV20-1,TRBJ1-5,.,TGCAGTGCTACCGACAGGGGGCGAGGCAATCAGCCCCAGCATTTT,CSATDRGRGNQPQHF
.,TRBV29-1,TRBJ1-1,once,TGCAGCTTAGATAGGAGCACTGAAGCTTTCTTT,CSLDRSTEAFF
TRBD1,TRBV29-1,TRBJ1-2,.,TGCAGCTTACGGGGGACAGTGGGTGGCTACACCTTC,CSLRGTVGGYTF
TRBD1,TRBV10-2,TRBJ1-5,.,TGCGTCAGCAGTGGGACAGGGGACCTCTACAATCAGCCCCAGCATTTT,CVSSGTGDLYNQPQHF
.,TRBV25-1,TRBJ1-1,.,TGTGCCAGCAGTGGAGTGGGGGTGAACACTGAAGCTTTCTTT,CASSGVGVNTEAFF
TRBD1,TRBV6-1,TRBJ2-2,.,TGTGCCAGCAATACCGACAGGGGGGTCGGGGAGCTGTTTTTT,CASNTDRGVGELFF
TRBD1,TRBV2,TRBJ2-2,.,TGTGCCAGCAGCCGACAGGGGGCATTTGGCGGGGAGCTGCTTTTT,CASSRQGAFGGELLF
.,TRBV10-3,TRBJ2-7,.,TGTGCCATCAGTCGCACCATGGTCGGGGTAACCTACGAGCAGTACTTC,CAISRTMVGVTYEQYF
TRBD1,TRBV12-3/TRBV12-4,TRBJ2-5,.,TGTGCCAGCAGTTTCGGGACAGGGGGTGTGGAGACCCAGTACTTC,CASSFGTGGVETQYF
.,TRBV7-3,TRBJ1-6,.,TGTGCCAGCAGCCCCCGGGGGGGGACCACCCTCCACTTT,CASSPRGGTTLHF
.,TRBV20-1,TRBJ1-4,.,TGCAGTGCCAAAACGACTAATGAAAAACTGTTTTTT,CSAKTTNEKLFF
.,TRBV6-6,TRBJ1-5,.,TGTGCCAGCAGTTCCCGGGCCAACAATCAGCCCCAGCATTTT,CASSSRANNQPQHF
TRBD2,TRBV6-1,TRBJ2-7,few,TGTGCCAGCAGTGAACATGGGACTAGCGGTACCTACGAGCAGTACTTC,CASSEHGTSGTYEQYF
TRBD2,TRBV10-3,TRBJ2-7,many,TGTGCCATCCGGGGGACTAGCGGGAGTTACGAGCAGTACTTC,CAIRGTSGSYEQYF
.,TRBV6-2/TRBV6-3,TRBJ2-7,.,TGTGCCAGCAGCTCCAACCCAGGGACAAGCTACGAGCAGTACTTC,CASSSNPGTSYEQYF
TRBD2,TRBV5-8,TRBJ2-2,.,TGTGCCAGCAAAAGACTAGCGGGTGAATACACCGGGGAGCTGTTTTTT,CASKRLAGEYTGELFF
.,TRBV30,TRBJ2-7,.,TGTGCCGGGGGACTCCCCGGCTACGAGCAGTACTTC,CAGGLPGYEQYF
.,TRBV20-1,TRBJ1-2,few,TGCAGTGCCCACGCTGAGAGTCGACCCCTCAAGCGCTATGGCTACACCTTC,CSAHAESRPLKRYGYTF
.,TRBV29-1,TRBJ2-6,.,TGCAGCGCCGTGACAGGATCCTCTGGGGCCAACGTCCTGACTTTC,CSAVTGSSGANVLTF